This T cell receptor (beta chain) derives from a study of blood T cell repertoires in COVID-19. Study background: Samples of COVID-19 (acute and convalescent) were obtained from the United States, Italy and Spain. The analysed material was cDNA or gDNA that came from T cells, B-cell-depleted T cells, or PBMCs.

Authors' data handling: Quantification of nucleated cells was approximated via reference gene primer amplification. Using immunoSEQ multiplex PCR, the repertoire was profiled, and TCRdb retains in-frame clones only, with some absent. That table gives V, J and clone size, and the DNA gave D and trimming. The data contain 150,000 to 200,000 clones, roughly 83% of them singletons. The germline CDR1 and CDR2 sequences are SGDLS and YYNGEE. The CDR3 totals 13 residues. V was cut by 0 bases and J by 9 bases, with 13 bases left in between. This chain uses TRBV9 with TRBJ2-7; possibly TRBD1 for D (5 bases). This TCR came from a human donor in a cohort sampled during active COVID-19. The sequenced sample consisted of peripheral blood. CDR3 residues: CASSVDRKSSQYF. In nucleotides, the CDR3 is TGTGCCAGCAGCGTAGACAGGAAATCTTCGCAGTACTTC.